This T cell receptor beta chain was sequenced for a study of immune cell composition in non-small cell lung cancer. Generated by immunoSEQ multiplex PCR, the TCRdb table keeps only in-frame clones and is missing some. The table shows 15,000 or so clones, with about 69% occurring only once. The CDR3 contains 14 residues. V shed 5 bases and J 4 bases; nucleotides not matched to a gene: 7. The V gene's germline CDR1 is SGHVS and CDR2 FNYEAQ. Notes on this clone: The antigen is not known.

Study conclusions and caveats: Tumour TCR-beta clonality was not significantly tied to smoking pack-years.

The rearrangement links TRBV7-6 to TRBJ1-1, with 7 bases that match TRBD1. What was sequenced was lung tumor tissue. This sequence was found in a human donor with non-small cell lung cancer. CDR3 in amino acids: CASSPRQGGTEAFF. The CDR3 DNA reads as TGTGCCAGCAGCCCCCGACAGGGAGGCACTGAAGCTTTCTTT. The complete variable domain, with remaining parts taken from reference TRBV7-6 and TRBJ1-1, reads GAGVSQSPRYKVTKRGQDVALRCDPISGHVSLYWYRQALGQGPEFLTYFNYEAQQDKSGLPNDRFSAERPEGSISTLTIQRTEQRDSAMYRCASSPRQGGTEAFFGQGTRLTVV.